The 32 T cell receptor beta chains below come from one sample, sequenced in a study of T cells after yellow fever vaccination. TCRdb used MiXCR to reprocess the 5' RACE reads, holding one entry per CDR3 protein. The sample holds 250,000 to 400,000 distinct CDR3 sequences; over 3.5% are singletons and the top ten take about 26%. Sequencing used PBMCs, obtained 5 days after the yellow fever booster vaccination. The source is a man between 18 and 29 years old who received the YFV17D yellow fever vaccine.

The chain joins TRBV20-1 to TRBJ1-5, with D possibly matching TRBD1 (5 bases). CDR3 length: 15 amino acids. CDR1 and CDR2 from the germline V gene are DFQATT and SNEGSKA (reference sequence). V was cut by 3 bases and J by 0 bases, with 12 bases left in between. The CDR3 loop is CSASVQGRSNQPQHF. The CDR3 DNA follows: TGCAGTGCTAGTGTCCAGGGACGTAGCAATCAGCCCCAGCATTTT.

This clonotype was seen a few times. V usage is TRBV21-1 and J usage is TRBJ1-4; TRBD1 is the table's D call, not checked against the DNA. TRBV21-1 constitutes a pseudogene. CDR3 length: 15 amino acids. The CDR3 sequence is CASSFLGQGNEKLFF. CDR3 nucleotides: TGTGCCAGCAGTTTTCTCGGACAGGGGAATGAAAAACTGTTTTTT.

In this sample, this clonotype turned up many times. The chain is built from TRBV7-2 and TRBJ2-1, with 10 bases lining up with TRBD2. Germline V gene data show CDR1 as SGHTA and CDR2 as FQGNSA. The CDR3 is made up of 18 amino acids. V shed 5 bases, J shed 3 bases, and the junction held 13 bases outside the gene matches. The DNA for the CDR3 is TGTGCCAGCAGCCACGCCTCCTCGCTAGCGGGGGACTACAATGAGCAGTTCTTC. This sequence encodes CASSHASSLAGDYNEQFF.

This clonotype was detected a few times. The V and J genes are TRBV5-4 and TRBJ1-2; D is unresolved. V was cut by 4 bases and J by 1 base, with 11 bases left in between. Germline CDR1 reads SGHNT; CDR2 reads YYREEE (reference sequence). The CDR3 is 14 amino acids. The CDR3: CASSTGSLNYGYTF. The CDR3 DNA follows: TGTGCCAGCAGCACCGGGAGTCTTAACTATGGCTACACCTTC.

The chain employs TRBV12-3 or TRBV12-4 and TRBJ2-2; no clear D. Trimming removed 7 bases from V and 4 bases from J, with 10 bases in between. The CDR3 sequence is 13 residues long. CDR3 DNA sequence: TGTGCCAGCACCACCTCTATCACCGGGGAGCTGTTTTTT. It is translated as CASTTSITGELFF.

This clonotype was recorded at least ten times. CDR3: CASSQVSAGGHNEQFF. The CDR3 region has the DNA TGCGCCAGCAGCCAAGTATCAGCGGGGGGACACAATGAGCAGTTCTTC. This chain uses TRBV4-1 with TRBJ2-1, with 9 bases that match TRBD2. This CDR3 has 16 amino acids. Trimming cost V 1 base and J 5 bases; bases outside gene matches: 6. From germline, CDR1 is MGHRA and CDR2 YSYEKL.

The J gene is TRBJ2-1, the V gene TRBV4-1; TRBD2 is a possible D gene (5 bases). V was clipped by 1 base and J by 7 bases, with 17 bases between them. Germline CDR1 and CDR2: MGHRA and YSYEKL. This CDR3 contains 16 residues. The CDR3 DNA is TGCGCCAGCAGCCAAGTGGCAGAGGGCCCAAGGAATGAGCAGTTCTTC. This sequence encodes CASSQVAEGPRNEQFF.

A few counts support this clonotype. The chain carries TRBV5-6 and TRBJ2-5; D is undetermined. The CDR3 is made up of 14 amino acids. With 4 bases removed from V and 0 bases from J, the gap between germline ends came to 10 bases. Looked up from germline, CDR1 is SGHDT and CDR2 is YYEEEE. The chain's CDR3 is CASSEYPYQETQYF. The DNA for the CDR3 is TGTGCCAGCAGCGAGTACCCGTACCAAGAGACCCAGTACTTC.

This clonotype was picked up a small number of times. This chain uses TRBV4-2 with TRBJ1-4, with D unresolved. This CDR3 is 14 amino acids long. Germline V CDR1 and CDR2: LGHNA, YNFKEQ. V lost 0 bases and J 6 bases, leaving 8 bases between the germline ends. CDR3 sequence: CASSQDTVYEKLFF. The CDR3 DNA reads as TGTGCCAGCAGCCAAGATACGGTTTATGAAAAACTGTTTTTT.

In this sample, this clonotype turned up a few times. The V call is TRBV15, the J call TRBJ1-5; 9 nucleotides agree with TRBD1. This CDR3 is 17 amino acids long. V dropped 0 bases and J dropped 4; count of bases not matched to a gene: 7. The germline V gene has CDR1 LNHNV and CDR2 YYDKDF (reference sequence). The CDR3 loop is CATSRDGTGYGNQPQHF. The CDR3 nucleotides read TGTGCCACCAGCAGAGATGGGACAGGGTACGGGAATCAGCCCCAGCATTTT.

V and J are TRBV15 and TRBJ2-5; 8 bases are shared with TRBD2. The CDR3 totals 18 residues. The V gene's germline CDR1 is LNHNV and CDR2 YYDKDF (reference sequence). V shed 3 bases and J 4 bases; nucleotides not matched to a gene: 16. The CDR3 spells CATSSEALSGGEGETQYF. The CDR3 DNA sequence: TGTGCCACCAGCAGCGAGGCCCTCTCGGGGGGGGAGGGAGAGACCCAGTACTTC. The full variable domain, completed using reference TRBV15 and TRBJ2-5, is DAMVIQNPRYQVTQFGKPVTLSCSQTLNHNVMYWYQQKSSQAPKLLFHYYDKDFNNEADTPDNFQSRRPNTSFCFLDIRSPGLGDTAMYLCATSSEALSGGEGETQYFGPGTRLLVL.

This clonotype was seen repeatedly, ten times or more. This chain connects TRBV4-2 to TRBJ2-3; the match to TRBD2 covers 8 bases. The CDR3 consists of 15 residues. Germline assignment: CDR1 LGHNA and CDR2 YNFKEQ. V lost 3 bases to trimming and J lost 2 bases; unmatched junction nucleotides: 4. The CDR3 protein is CASSQAGLVTDTQYF. CDR3 DNA: TGTGCCAGCAGCCAGGCGGGACTAGTCACAGATACGCAGTATTTT.

This clonotype has ten or more counts. V and J are TRBV27 and TRBJ2-3; D remains unclear. The CDR3 sequence is 13 residues long. V gave up 3 bases and J gave up 6 bases, with 10 bases separating them. Germline assignment: CDR1 MNHEY and CDR2 SMNVEV (reference sequence). This CDR3 reads CASSLLAEDTQYF. Written as DNA, the CDR3 is TGTGCCAGCAGTTTGCTCGCCGAGGATACGCAGTATTTT.

The chain carries TRBV12-3 or TRBV12-4 and TRBJ2-5; D is uncertain. The germline V and J ends were trimmed by 5 bases and 9 bases, with 10 bases remaining between them. This CDR3 is 11 amino acids long. The CDR3: CASSPGLAQYF. The CDR3 DNA follows: TGTGCCAGCAGTCCTGGCTTGGCCCAGTACTTC.

This clonotype has ten or more counts. The rearrangement joins TRBV5-1 to TRBJ2-7; 8 bases map to TRBD1. CDR1 SGHRS and CDR2 YFSETQ come from the germline V gene. The CDR3 extends over 17 amino acids. The junction had 11 bases not matched to a gene; V was cut back by 2 bases and J by 1 base. As DNA, the CDR3 is TGCGCCAGCAGCTTTGGCCCACAGGGGGAAGGGTCCTACGAGCAGTACTTC. Amino acid sequence: CASSFGPQGEGSYEQYF.

This clonotype was recorded a few times. V is TRBV3-1 and J is TRBJ2-1, with 9 bases identical to TRBD1. Per germline, CDR1 LGHDT and CDR2 YNNKEL (reference sequence). The CDR3 sequence is 15 residues long. The J segment lost 8 bases and the V segment lost 7 bases, leaving 12 bases of the junction unmatched. The CDR3 spells CASTLSGTGLDEQFF. The CDR3 coding sequence is TGTGCCAGCACTCTTTCCGGGACAGGGTTAGATGAGCAGTTCTTC.

This clonotype was detected ten times or more. The chain joins TRBV4-2 to TRBJ2-1, with a tentative D call TRBD1 (7 bases). Germline CDR1 is LGHNA and CDR2 is YNFKEQ. V shed 0 bases and J shed 7 bases, with 13 bases lying between them. The CDR3 loop spans 15 amino acids. This CDR3 reads CASSQEGGQLNEQFF. As DNA, the CDR3 is TGTGCCAGCAGCCAAGAGGGGGGACAGCTAAATGAGCAGTTCTTC.

V is TRBV29-1 and J is TRBJ2-3; tentative D call: TRBD2 (5 bases). CDR1 is SQVTM, CDR2 ANQGSEA, per germline. The CDR3 has 11 residues. Trimming removed 5 bases from V and 7 bases from J, with 10 bases in between. CDR3 residues: CSVLSGHTQYF. For the CDR3, the DNA is TGCAGCGTTCTCAGCGGCCATACGCAGTATTTT.

This clonotype showed up many times. The chain couples TRBV7-8 to TRBJ1-2, with 7 bases fitting TRBD1. Per germline, CDR1 SGHVS and CDR2 FQNEAQ. Germline trimming cut 5 bases from V and 10 bases from J; bases unmatched to any gene: 4. The CDR3 has 11 amino acids. The CDR3 DNA follows: TGTGCCAGCAGCGGGACAGCGGCCTACACCTTC. Residues: CASSGTAAYTF.

In this sample, this clonotype turned up a few times. The chain combines TRBV3-1 with TRBJ1-2; D unresolved. V dropped 4 bases and J dropped 4 bases, with 22 bases sitting between them. This CDR3 spans 17 amino acids. CDR1 is LGHDT, CDR2 YNNKEL, per germline (reference sequence). The CDR3 DNA is TGTGCCAGCAGCCTATACCCACCGGGCCCCGGAGGCTATGGCTACACCTTC. It specifies CASSLYPPGPGGYGYTF.

This clonotype was counted many times. The chain couples TRBV7-3 to TRBJ2-3, with D perhaps matching TRBD1 or TRBD2 (5 bases each). The CDR3 consists of 14 residues. Germline CDR1 is SGHTA and CDR2 is FQGTGA. The germline V and J ends were trimmed by 5 bases and 3 bases, with 12 bases remaining between them. CDR3 region: CASSLGAGTDTQYF. CDR3 DNA: TGTGCCAGCAGCCTCGGGGCAGGGACAGATACGCAGTATTTT.

This clonotype showed up many times. The chain has TRBV20-1 and TRBJ1-4; the D is unclear. Deletions cut 6 bases from V and 0 bases from J, with 8 bases between. This CDR3 has 13 residues. The germline CDR1 and CDR2 sequences are DFQATT and SNEGSKA (reference sequence). The CDR3 region is CSARWATNEKLFF. The CDR3 DNA sequence: TGCAGTGCAAGATGGGCAACTAATGAAAAACTGTTTTTT.

The rearrangement joins TRBV7-2 to TRBJ2-3, with D perhaps matching TRBD1 or TRBD2 (5 bases each). Germline V gene data show CDR1 as SGHTA and CDR2 as FQGNSA. Trimming took 6 bases from V and 4 from J, leaving 11 bases between them. The CDR3 has 13 amino acids. The CDR3 loop is CASSFGDADTQYF. CDR3 DNA: TGTGCCAGCAGTTTCGGGGACGCAGATACGCAGTATTTT.

J is TRBJ2-3 and V is TRBV11-2; 7 bases fit TRBD2. CDR1 is SGHAT, CDR2 FQNNGV, per germline. V was pared by 5 bases and J by 2 bases, with 10 bases of the junction left unmatched. This CDR3 is 16 amino acids long. CDR3 nucleotide sequence: TGTGCCAGCAGCATCCCAAGGGACTACTACACAGATACGCAGTATTTT. Translated, it gives CASSIPRDYYTDTQYF.

This clonotype was seen a few times. The J gene is TRBJ2-1, the V gene TRBV11-2; TRBD2 might be the D (5 bases). The CDR3 sequence is 11 residues long. Germline V gene sequence: CDR1 SGHAT, CDR2 FQNNGV. V dropped 5 bases and J dropped 15 bases, with 14 bases sitting between them. The CDR3 DNA is TGTGCCAGCAGCCTCACTAGGAATTGGTTCTTC. Its translation: CASSLTRNWFF. Supplemented by reference TRBV11-2 and TRBJ2-1, the full variable domain reads EAGVAQSPRYKIIEKRQSVAFWCNPISGHATLYWYQQILGQGPKLLIQFQNNGVVDDSQLPKDRFSAERLKGVDSTLKIQPAKLEDSAVYLCASSLTRNWFFGPGTRLTVL.

The V gene is TRBV7-3, the J gene TRBJ2-5; D is possibly TRBD1 (7 bases). Deletions cut 5 bases from V and 3 bases from J, with 13 bases between. Germline-derived CDR1 and CDR2 are SGHTA and FQGTGA. The CDR3 runs 14 residues. The CDR3 reads CASSLTRGEETQYF. As DNA, the CDR3 is TGTGCCAGCAGCCTTACCAGGGGGGAAGAGACCCAGTACTTC.

This clonotype was seen a few times. The chain is built from TRBV20-1 and TRBJ2-3, with 7 bases lining up with TRBD2. J was trimmed by 1 base and V by 0 bases; bases with no gene match: 4. The CDR3 length is 15 residues. Germline CDR1 DFQATT, CDR2 SNEGSKA (reference sequence). The CDR3 sequence is CSARDGRGGTDTQYF. The DNA of the CDR3 is TGCAGTGCTAGAGATGGCCGGGGGGGCACAGATACGCAGTATTTT.

This clonotype was counted between two and nine times. CDR3 sequence reads: CASSPRTSGGVVKETQYF. CDR3 DNA: TGCGCCAGCAGCCCCAGGACTAGCGGGGGGGTGGTTAAAGAGACCCAGTACTTC. The chain is built from TRBV4-1 and TRBJ2-5; TRBD2 matches 15 bases. This CDR3 contains 18 residues. The V gene end was trimmed by 4 bases and the J gene end by 3 bases; junction bases not matched to a gene: 9. CDR1 is MGHRA, CDR2 YSYEKL, per germline.

The V gene is TRBV12-3 or TRBV12-4, the J gene TRBJ1-1; D is possibly TRBD1 (5 bases). The CDR3 is 16 residues long. V gave up 5 bases and J gave up 5 bases, with 21 bases separating them. CDR3 protein: CASSRSTDIRRTEAFF. In nucleotides, the CDR3 is TGTGCCAGCAGTAGATCGACAGACATCCGGAGGACTGAAGCTTTCTTT.

This clonotype appeared many times. The gene calls are TRBV11-2 and TRBJ2-4; possible D gene TRBD1, 6 bases. Germline V gene sequence: CDR1 SGHAT, CDR2 FQNNGV. The V and J ends lost 3 bases and 1 base respectively, with 7 bases between them. The CDR3 has 14 residues. Here the CDR3 DNA reads TGTGCCAGCAGCTTTACAGGGGCCAAAAACATTCAGTACTTC. Amino acid sequence: CASSFTGAKNIQYF.

This clonotype has a handful of counts. An end of the junction differs from the germline gene, which may be a read error. The rearrangement joins TRBV5-5 to TRBJ1-6, with D unresolved. Germline assignment: CDR1 SGHKS and CDR2 YYEKEE (reference sequence). CDR3 length: 12 amino acids. CDR3 residues: CPSRITNSPLHF. Here the CDR3 DNA reads TGTCCCAGCAGGATAACCAATTCACCCCTCCACTTT.

This clonotype was detected many times. This chain links TRBV4-3 with TRBJ2-5; D ambiguous. This CDR3 contains 11 residues. V was cut by 3 bases and J by 4 bases, with 3 bases left in between. Germline V gene data show CDR1 as LGHNA and CDR2 as YSLEER. CDR3 coding DNA: TGCGCCAGCAGCCACGGAGAGACCCAGTACTTC. Protein sequence: CASSHGETQYF.